Here is one TCR beta chain with its context. Antigen specificity is unknown. The sample belongs to a study of blood T cells in healthy people across ages. Study findings and constraints: The authors considered diversity estimates from one million T cells to be underestimates. Observed TCR beta diversity per million T cells went down as age went up. This fall followed a roughly linear course with age.

Per the germline V gene, CDR1 is SGHTA and CDR2 is FQGTGA. The CDR3 sequence is 15 residues long. Trimming cost V 3 bases and J 2 bases, with 11 bases left between them. It was with a sample-barcoded 5' primer and a J-beta primer mix that a second PCR of about 7 to 12 cycles was run. The template-switch adaptor was a 5' adaptor with 12 random nucleotides. It tagged each cDNA molecule. TCRdb called the 5' RACE reads again in MiXCR, with one record for every CDR3 protein. The data contain some 370,000 distinct CDR3 sequences, 50% to 60% of them singletons. This sequence originates from a man aged 60-69 years in good health. The chain employs TRBV7-3 and TRBJ2-1; D assignment may be TRBD1 or TRBD2 (5 bases each). The source material was blood. The CDR3 sequence: CASSLGDRPYNEQFF. The CDR3 nucleotides read TGTGCCAGCAGCTTGGGGGACCGCCCCTACAATGAGCAGTTCTTC.